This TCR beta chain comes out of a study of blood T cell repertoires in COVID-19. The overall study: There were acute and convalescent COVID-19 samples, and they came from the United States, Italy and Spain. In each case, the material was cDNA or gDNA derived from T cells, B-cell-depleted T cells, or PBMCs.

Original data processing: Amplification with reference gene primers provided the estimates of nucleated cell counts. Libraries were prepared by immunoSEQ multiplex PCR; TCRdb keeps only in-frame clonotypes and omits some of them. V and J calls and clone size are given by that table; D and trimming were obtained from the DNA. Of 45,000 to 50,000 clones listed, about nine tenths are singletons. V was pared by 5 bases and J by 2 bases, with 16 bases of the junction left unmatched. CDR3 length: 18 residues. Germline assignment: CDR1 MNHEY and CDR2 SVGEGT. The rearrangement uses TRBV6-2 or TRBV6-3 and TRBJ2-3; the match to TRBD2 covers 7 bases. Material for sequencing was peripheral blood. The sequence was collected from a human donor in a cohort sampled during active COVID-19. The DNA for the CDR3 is TGTGCCAGCAGTCCCCTCCGGGACTATAGTGCTCCCACAGATACGCAGTATTTT. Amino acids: CASSPLRDYSAPTDTQYF.